Presented here are 14 T cell receptor beta chains from one specimen sequenced in a study of T and B cells in COVID-19 patients. TRB rearrangements were amplified by multiplex PCR with BIOMED2 TRB-A/B primers. A single record per CDR3 protein comes from TCRdb applying MiXCR to the multiplex PCR reads. The sample includes 3,500 to 4,500 distinct CDR3 sequences, about a quarter of them seen just once. Each TRB amplification used roughly 250-550 ng of genomic DNA from blood. Sequencing used blood. These receptors all stem from a human donor with active COVID-19.

The sample holds one count of this clonotype. This chain links TRBV19 with TRBJ2-1, with 10 bases identical to TRBD2. This CDR3 spans 15 amino acids. Per germline, CDR1 LNHDA and CDR2 SQIVND (reference sequence). V shed 9 bases and J 7 bases; nucleotides not matched to a gene: 12. CDR3 loop: CASRESGRAGNEQFF. Here the CDR3 DNA reads TGTGCCAGCAGAGAGAGCGGGAGGGCAGGGAATGAGCAGTTCTTC.

This clonotype is judged medium-sized. The rearrangement joins TRBV20-1 to TRBJ2-5, with 8 positions matching TRBD2. Trimming removed 6 bases from V and 4 bases from J; junction bases left unmatched: 19. Germline lookup yields CDR1 DFQATT and CDR2 SNEGSKA (reference sequence). The CDR3 is made up of 17 amino acids. CDR3 bases: TGCAGTGCGCCCCGTCGATATCTGCGGGAGGACTTAGAGACCCAGTACTTC. Translation: CSAPRRYLREDLETQYF.

The gene calls are TRBV5-4 and TRBJ2-7, with 9 bases aligning to TRBD2. The CDR3 totals 16 residues. After removal of 3 bases from V and 3 bases from J, the junction contained 10 bases not matched to a gene. Germline CDR1 is SGHNT and CDR2 is YYREEE (reference sequence). The CDR3 here is CASSSGGPSGIYEQYF. CDR3 in DNA: TGTGCCAGCAGCTCTGGGGGGCCTAGCGGGATCTACGAGCAGTACTTC.

This chain connects TRBV5-1 to TRBJ2-5; perhaps TRBD2 as D (6 bases). With 4 bases removed from V and 5 bases from J, the gap between germline ends came to 15 bases. The CDR3 is 14 amino acids. Germline assignment: CDR1 SGHRS and CDR2 YFSETQ. The CDR3 nucleotides read TGCGCCAGCAGCCCACGGCGGGGCGGGGAGACCCAGTACTTC. Amino acids: CASSPRRGGETQYF.

This clonotype was observed a few times. The genes are TRBV5-1 and TRBJ2-2, with TRBD1 as a possible D gene (6 bases). The CDR3 runs to 14 residues. Germline V gene lookup returns CDR1 SGHRS and CDR2 YFSETQ. Between the trimmed V and J ends, which lost 5 bases and 4 bases, there was a span of 12 bases. The CDR3 sequence: CASSSGDGTGELFF. The CDR3 bases are TGCGCCAGCAGTTCAGGGGACGGCACCGGGGAGCTGTTTTTT.

Details on this clonotype: This may arise from a read error, as a much more abundant clone is one base away. The CDR3 coding sequence is TGTGCCAGCAGTTATGCTATAGGACAGGGGTCCAATGAGCAGTACTTC. Its protein is CASSYAIGQGSNEQYF. The gene calls are TRBV6-1 and TRBJ2-5; 9 positions match TRBD1. Germline loops: CDR1 MNHNS, CDR2 SASEGT. J lost 11 bases, V lost 5 bases, and 18 bases had no gene match. The CDR3 is made up of 16 amino acids.

The rearrangement uses TRBV20-1 and TRBJ2-2; D is ambiguous. With 5 bases removed from V and 2 bases from J, the gap between germline ends came to 12 bases. Looked up from germline, CDR1 is DFQATT and CDR2 is SNEGSKA (reference sequence). This CDR3 contains 14 residues. This CDR3 is CSASPAPNTGELFF. In DNA form, the CDR3 reads TGCAGTGCTTCTCCGGCCCCTAACACCGGGGAGCTGTTTTTT.

The table lists this clonotype with a few counts. The chain links TRBV18 to TRBJ1-5; D call uncertain. Trimming cost V 3 bases and J 4 bases, with 7 bases left between them. The CDR3 length is 13 residues. In germline, CDR1 is KGHSH, CDR2 LQKENI. Written as DNA, the CDR3 is TGTGCCAGCTCACCCGACCTTAATCAGCCCCAGCATTTT. It specifies CASSPDLNQPQHF. Full variable domain (remainder filled in from reference TRBV18 and TRBJ1-5): NAGVMQNPRHLVRRRGQEARLRCSPMKGHSHVYWYRQLPEEGLKFMVYLQKENIIDESGMPKERFSAEFPKEGPSILRIQQVVRGDSAAYFCASSPDLNQPQHFGDGTRLSIL.

Relative to its sample, this clonotype is medium-sized. The rearrangement links TRBV6-1 to TRBJ2-7; no definite D call. The CDR3 sequence is 14 residues long. The V gene lost 4 bases and the J gene lost 7 bases, with 17 bases spanning the gap. Germline V lookup: CDR1 MNHNS, CDR2 SASEGT. CDR3 DNA: TGTGCCAGCAGTGTGGGGTACGGGCCTTGGGAGCAGTACTTC. Its translation is CASSVGYGPWEQYF.

This clonotype is labeled as medium-sized. This chain links TRBV6-2 or TRBV6-3 with TRBJ2-3, with TRBD2 matching 11 bases. Trimming took 5 bases from V and 1 from J; bases not matched to a gene: 5. Per the germline V gene, CDR1 is MNHEY and CDR2 is SVGEGT. The CDR3 sequence is 16 residues long. CDR3 DNA sequence: TGTGCCAGCAGTGCCCCTAGCGGGGGGCGCACAGATACGCAGTATTTT. Its translation is CASSAPSGGRTDTQYF.

This clonotype showed up just a few times. The V gene is TRBV10-2, the J gene TRBJ2-1; 7 nucleotides match TRBD1. With 4 bases clipped from V and 7 bases from J, the junction kept 7 bases outside the gene matches. Germline assignment: CDR1 WSHSY and CDR2 SAAADI. This CDR3 has 14 amino acids. CDR3 nucleotides: TGCGCCAGCAGTGCGATCGGGACAGCGAATGAGCAGTTCTTC. It is translated as CASSAIGTANEQFF.

This clonotype is termed medium-sized. The gene calls are TRBV5-5 and TRBJ1-2; 8 bases map to TRBD1. The ends lost 4 bases at V and 2 bases at J; junction bases unmatched: 7. This CDR3 comprises 15 residues. The germline CDR1 and CDR2 sequences are SGHKS and YYEKEE (reference sequence). CDR3 DNA: TGTGCCAGCAGCCCCTTCGGACAGGGCAACTATGGCTACACCTTC. Encoded protein: CASSPFGQGNYGYTF.

This clonotype rates as medium-sized. The chain carries TRBV6-1 and TRBJ2-3; the match to TRBD2 covers 10 bases. CDR1 is MNHNS and CDR2 is SASEGT in the germline V gene. The CDR3 covers 14 residues. The V gene end was trimmed by 8 bases and the J gene end by 5 bases; junction bases not matched to a gene: 7. CDR3 sequence reads: CASDRASGRDTQYF. The CDR3, as DNA: TGTGCCAGCGATAGGGCTAGCGGGAGAGATACGCAGTATTTT.

The V and J genes are TRBV7-9 and TRBJ2-1; 9 bases match TRBD1. V shed 4 bases, J shed 7 bases, and the junction held 20 bases outside the gene matches. CDR1 and CDR2 from the germline V gene are SEHNR and FQNEAQ (reference sequence). This CDR3 has 19 amino acids. The CDR3 coding sequence is TGTGCCAGCAGCTCGCCCCTGGGGCGACAGGGGGTAAAAAGTAATGAGCAGTTCTTC. Translating it yields CASSSPLGRQGVKSNEQFF.